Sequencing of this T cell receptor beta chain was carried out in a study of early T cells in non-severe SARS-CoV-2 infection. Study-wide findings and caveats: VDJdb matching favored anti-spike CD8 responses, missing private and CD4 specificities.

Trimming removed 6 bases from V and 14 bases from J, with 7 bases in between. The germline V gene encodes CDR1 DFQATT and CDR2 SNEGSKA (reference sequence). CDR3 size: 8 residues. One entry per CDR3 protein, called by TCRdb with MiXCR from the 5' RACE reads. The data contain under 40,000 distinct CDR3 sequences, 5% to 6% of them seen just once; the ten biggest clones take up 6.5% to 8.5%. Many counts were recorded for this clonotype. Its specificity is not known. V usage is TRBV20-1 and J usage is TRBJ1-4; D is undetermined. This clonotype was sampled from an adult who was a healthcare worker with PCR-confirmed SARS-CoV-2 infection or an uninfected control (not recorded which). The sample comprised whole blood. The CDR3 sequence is CSAGPLFF. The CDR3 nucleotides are TGCAGTGCCGGGCCCCTGTTTTTT.